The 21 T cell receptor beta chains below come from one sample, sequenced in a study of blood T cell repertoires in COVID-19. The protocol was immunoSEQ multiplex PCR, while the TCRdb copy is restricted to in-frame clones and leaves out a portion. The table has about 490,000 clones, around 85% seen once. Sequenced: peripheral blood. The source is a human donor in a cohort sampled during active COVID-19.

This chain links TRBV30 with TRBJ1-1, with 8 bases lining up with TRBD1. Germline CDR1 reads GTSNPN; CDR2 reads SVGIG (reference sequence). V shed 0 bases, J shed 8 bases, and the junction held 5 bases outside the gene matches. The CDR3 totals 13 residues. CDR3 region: CAWSVAGGEEAFF. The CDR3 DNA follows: TGTGCCTGGAGTGTCGCAGGGGGCGAGGAAGCTTTCTTT.

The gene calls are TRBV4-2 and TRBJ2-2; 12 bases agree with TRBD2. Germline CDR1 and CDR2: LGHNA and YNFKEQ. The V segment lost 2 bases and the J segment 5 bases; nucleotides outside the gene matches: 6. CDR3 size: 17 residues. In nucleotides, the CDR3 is TGTGCCAGCAGCCAAACGGGACTAGCGGGCCATACCGGGGAGCTGTTTTTT. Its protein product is CASSQTGLAGHTGELFF.

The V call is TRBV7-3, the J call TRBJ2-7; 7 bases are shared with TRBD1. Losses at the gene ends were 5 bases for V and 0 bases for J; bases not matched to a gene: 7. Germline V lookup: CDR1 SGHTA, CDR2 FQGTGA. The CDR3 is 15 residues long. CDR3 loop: CASSPTGSGSYEQYF. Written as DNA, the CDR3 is TGTGCCAGCAGCCCGACAGGGTCGGGCTCCTACGAGCAGTACTTC.

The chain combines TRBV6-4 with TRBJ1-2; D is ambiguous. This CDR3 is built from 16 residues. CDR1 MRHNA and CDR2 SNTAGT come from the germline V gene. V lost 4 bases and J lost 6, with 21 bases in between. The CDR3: CASSVTPGYSFNGYTF. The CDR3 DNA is TGTGCCAGCAGTGTCACCCCGGGTTACTCTTTTAATGGCTACACCTTC.

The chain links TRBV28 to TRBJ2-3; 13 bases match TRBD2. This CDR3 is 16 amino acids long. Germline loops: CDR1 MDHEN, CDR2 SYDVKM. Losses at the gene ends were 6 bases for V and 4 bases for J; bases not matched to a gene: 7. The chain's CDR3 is CASSVQLAGGPDTQYF. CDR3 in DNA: TGTGCCAGCAGCGTCCAACTAGCGGGAGGGCCAGATACGCAGTATTTT. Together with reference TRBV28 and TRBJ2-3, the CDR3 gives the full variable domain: DVKVTQSSRYLVKRTGEKVFLECVQDMDHENMFWYRQDPGLGLRLIYFSYDVKMKEKGDIPEGYSVSREKKERFSLILESASTNQTSMYLCASSVQLAGGPDTQYFGPGTRLTVL.

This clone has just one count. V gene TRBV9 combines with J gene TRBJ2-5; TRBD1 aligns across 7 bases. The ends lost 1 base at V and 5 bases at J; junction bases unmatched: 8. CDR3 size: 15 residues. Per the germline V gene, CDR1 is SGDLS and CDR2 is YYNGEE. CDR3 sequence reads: CASSVKLGRGETQYF. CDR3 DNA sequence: TGTGCCAGCAGCGTAAAGCTTGGCAGGGGGGAGACCCAGTACTTC.

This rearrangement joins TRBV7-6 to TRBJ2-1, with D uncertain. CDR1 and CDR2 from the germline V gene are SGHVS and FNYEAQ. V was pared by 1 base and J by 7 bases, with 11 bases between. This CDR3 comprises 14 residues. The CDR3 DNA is TGTGCCAGCAGCTTAGTCAGTATCGGGAATGAGCAGTTCTTC. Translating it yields CASSLVSIGNEQFF.

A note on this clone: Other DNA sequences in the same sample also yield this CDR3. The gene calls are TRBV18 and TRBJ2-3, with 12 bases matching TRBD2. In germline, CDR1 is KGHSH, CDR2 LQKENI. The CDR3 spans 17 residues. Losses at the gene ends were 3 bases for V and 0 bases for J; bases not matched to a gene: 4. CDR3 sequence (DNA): TGTGCCAGCTCACCCAGGGGGACTAGCGGGAGCACAGATACGCAGTATTTT. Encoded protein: CASSPRGTSGSTDTQYF.

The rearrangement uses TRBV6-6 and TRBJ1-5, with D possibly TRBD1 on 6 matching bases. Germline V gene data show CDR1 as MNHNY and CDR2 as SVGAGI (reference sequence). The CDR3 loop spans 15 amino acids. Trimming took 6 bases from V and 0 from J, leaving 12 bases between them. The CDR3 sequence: CASRPTGNSNQPQHF. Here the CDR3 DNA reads TGTGCCAGCAGGCCGACAGGAAATAGCAATCAGCCCCAGCATTTT.

The CDR3 bases are TGTGCCAGCGCGAGGGACTCGACTCCCTACGAGCAGTACTTC. Its translation: CASARDSTPYEQYF. The chain is built from TRBV6-4 and TRBJ2-7, with D possibly being TRBD2 (6 bases). The germline V gene encodes CDR1 MRHNA and CDR2 SNTAGT. V lost 8 bases and J lost 2, with 16 bases in between. The CDR3 has 14 residues.

The CDR3 nucleotides are TGCGCCAGCAGCCAAGACGGTAGCGGGGGAAGCTCCTACAATGAGCAGTTCTTC. Translation gives CASSQDGSGGSSYNEQFF. The chain carries TRBV4-1 and TRBJ2-1, with TRBD2 identical over 9 bases. Germline CDR1 is MGHRA and CDR2 is YSYEKL. V gave up 0 bases and J gave up 0 bases; unmatched junction bases: 6. The CDR3 extends over 18 amino acids.

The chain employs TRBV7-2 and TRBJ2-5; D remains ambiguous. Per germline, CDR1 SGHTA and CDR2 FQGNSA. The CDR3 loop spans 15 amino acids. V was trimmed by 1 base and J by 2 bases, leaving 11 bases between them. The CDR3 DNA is TGTGCCAGCAGCTTAGGAGGAGCGCTACAAGAGACCCAGTACTTC. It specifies CASSLGGALQETQYF.

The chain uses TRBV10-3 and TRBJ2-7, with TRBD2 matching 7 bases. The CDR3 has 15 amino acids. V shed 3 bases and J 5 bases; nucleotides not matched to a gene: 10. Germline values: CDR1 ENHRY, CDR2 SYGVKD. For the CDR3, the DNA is TGTGCCATCAGTGACCCGGGGAGGGGTGGCGACGAGCAGTACTTC. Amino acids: CAISDPGRGGDEQYF.

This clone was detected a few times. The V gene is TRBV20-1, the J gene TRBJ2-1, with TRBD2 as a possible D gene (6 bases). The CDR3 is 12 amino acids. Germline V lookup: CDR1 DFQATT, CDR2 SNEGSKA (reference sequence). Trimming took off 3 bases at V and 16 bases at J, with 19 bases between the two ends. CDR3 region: CSASPSGRRRFF. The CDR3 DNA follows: TGCAGTGCTAGTCCGAGCGGGCGAAGAAGATTCTTC.

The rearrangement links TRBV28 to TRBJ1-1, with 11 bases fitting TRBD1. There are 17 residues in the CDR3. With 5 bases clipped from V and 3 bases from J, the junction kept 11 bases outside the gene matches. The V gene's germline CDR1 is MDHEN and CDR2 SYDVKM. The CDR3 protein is CASSPPLGTGGDTEAFF. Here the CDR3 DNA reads TGTGCCAGCAGTCCACCACTAGGGACAGGGGGGGACACTGAAGCTTTCTTT.

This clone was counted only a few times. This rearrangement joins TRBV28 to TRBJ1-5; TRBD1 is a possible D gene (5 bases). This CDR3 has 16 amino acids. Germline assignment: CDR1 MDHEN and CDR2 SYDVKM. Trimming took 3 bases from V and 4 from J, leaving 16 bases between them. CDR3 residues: CASSLTAPGINQPQHF. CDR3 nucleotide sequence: TGTGCCAGCAGTTTGACAGCGCCAGGGATAAATCAGCCCCAGCATTTT. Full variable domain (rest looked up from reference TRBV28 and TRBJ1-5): DVKVTQSSRYLVKRTGEKVFLECVQDMDHENMFWYRQDPGLGLRLIYFSYDVKMKEKGDIPEGYSVSREKKERFSLILESASTNQTSMYLCASSLTAPGINQPQHFGDGTRLSIL.

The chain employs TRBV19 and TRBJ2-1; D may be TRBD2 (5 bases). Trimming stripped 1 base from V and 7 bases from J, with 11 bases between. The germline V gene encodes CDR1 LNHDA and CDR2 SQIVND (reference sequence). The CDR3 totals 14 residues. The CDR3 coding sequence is TGTGCCAGTAGTATAGGGCTAGCTGGGAATGAGCAGTTCTTC. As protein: CASSIGLAGNEQFF.

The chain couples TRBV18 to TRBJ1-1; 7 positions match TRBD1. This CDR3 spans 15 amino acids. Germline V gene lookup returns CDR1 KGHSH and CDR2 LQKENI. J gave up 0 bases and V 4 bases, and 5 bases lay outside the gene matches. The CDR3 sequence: CASSLRDSMNTEAFF. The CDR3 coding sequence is TGTGCCAGCTCACTTCGGGACAGCATGAACACTGAAGCTTTCTTT. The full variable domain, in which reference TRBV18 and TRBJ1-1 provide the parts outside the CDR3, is NAGVMQNPRHLVRRRGQEARLRCSPMKGHSHVYWYRQLPEEGLKFMVYLQKENIIDESGMPKERFSAEFPKEGPSILRIQQVVRGDSAAYFCASSLRDSMNTEAFFGQGTRLTVV.

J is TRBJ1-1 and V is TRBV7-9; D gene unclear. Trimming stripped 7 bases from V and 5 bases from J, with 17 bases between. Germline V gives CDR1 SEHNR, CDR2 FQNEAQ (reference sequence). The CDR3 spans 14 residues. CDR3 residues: CASNSAGERTEAFF. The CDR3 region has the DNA TGTGCCAGCAACTCGGCCGGGGAGAGAACTGAAGCTTTCTTT.

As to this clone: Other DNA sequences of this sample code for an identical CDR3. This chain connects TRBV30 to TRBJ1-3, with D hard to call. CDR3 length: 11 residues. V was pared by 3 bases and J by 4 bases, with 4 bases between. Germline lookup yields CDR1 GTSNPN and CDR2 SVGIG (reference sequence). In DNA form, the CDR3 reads TGTGCCTGGAGCGCGGGAAACACCATATATTTT. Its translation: CAWSAGNTIYF.

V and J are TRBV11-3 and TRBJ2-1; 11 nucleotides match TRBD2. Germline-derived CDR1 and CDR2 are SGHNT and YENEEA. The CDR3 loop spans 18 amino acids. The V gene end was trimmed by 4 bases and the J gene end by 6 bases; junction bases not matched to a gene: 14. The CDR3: CASSSGFGIAGGGNEQFF. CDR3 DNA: TGTGCCAGCAGCTCCGGGTTCGGAATAGCGGGAGGGGGCAATGAGCAGTTCTTC.